This TCR beta chain was recovered during a study of blood T cells in healthy people across ages. Together with a sample-barcoded 5' primer, a J-beta primer mix was included in a second PCR lasting about 7 to 11 cycles. TCRdb recomputed calls from the 5' RACE reads with MiXCR, one row per CDR3 protein. The sample yields about 1.4 million distinct CDR3 sequences, approximately 60% seen once. V was clipped by 1 base and J by 1 base; unmatched bases: 2. Germline CDR1 SGHRS, CDR2 YFSETQ. The CDR3 spans 14 residues. Isolated PBMCs totaled at least 7 million in each sample. Extraction yielded at least 5 micrograms of total RNA per sample.

The V gene is TRBV5-1, the J gene TRBJ2-7; 7 bases fit TRBD2. Sequencing was performed on blood. This TCR was recovered from a man aged 18 to 30 in good health. The CDR3 loop is CASSLTSVSYEQYF. The DNA of the CDR3 is TGCGCCAGCAGCTTGACTAGCGTATCCTACGAGCAGTACTTC.